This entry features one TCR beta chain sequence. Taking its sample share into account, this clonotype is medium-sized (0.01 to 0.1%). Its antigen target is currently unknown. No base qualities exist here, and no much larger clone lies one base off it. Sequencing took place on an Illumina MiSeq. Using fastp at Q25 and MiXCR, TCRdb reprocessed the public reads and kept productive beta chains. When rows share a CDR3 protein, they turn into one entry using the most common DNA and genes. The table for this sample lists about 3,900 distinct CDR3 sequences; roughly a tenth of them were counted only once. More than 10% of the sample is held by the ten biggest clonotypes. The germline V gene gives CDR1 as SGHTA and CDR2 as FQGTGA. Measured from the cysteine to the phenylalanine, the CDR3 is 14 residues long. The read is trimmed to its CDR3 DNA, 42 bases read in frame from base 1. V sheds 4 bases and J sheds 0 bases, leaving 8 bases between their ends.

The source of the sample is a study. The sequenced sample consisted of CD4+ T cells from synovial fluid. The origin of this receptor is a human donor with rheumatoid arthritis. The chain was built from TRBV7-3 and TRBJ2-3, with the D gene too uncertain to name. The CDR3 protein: CASSSPPSTDTQYF. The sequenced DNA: TGTGCCAGCAGCTCCCCGCCTAGCACAGATACGCAGTATTTT.